This TCR beta chain is from a study of STAT3 mutations in large granular lymphocyte leukemia. Study conclusions and caveats: Every T-cell large granular lymphocyte leukemia patient had at least one immunodominant TCR beta clonotype. All newly emerging clones after therapy were STAT3 wild type. Some patients had dominant TCR clones larger than their STAT3 mutant burden.

Concerning this clone itself: The antigen is not known.

Sequencing was performed with immunoSEQ multiplex PCR; in TCRdb, only in-frame clones are kept and a portion is missing. Altogether some 30,000 clones are present, roughly 80% being singletons, with the ten largest covering 30%. Germline CDR1 is SGDLS and CDR2 is YYNGEE. Trimming shortened V by 0 bases and J by 1 base, and 10 bases separated the two germline ends. The CDR3 is made up of 15 amino acids. The material sequenced was peripheral blood mononuclear cells. The chain is built from TRBV9 and TRBJ2-5; unclear D gene. This clonotype was obtained from a woman aged 50 to 60 with T-cell large granular lymphocyte leukemia. Some clones in this sample may be carry-over from other donors' samples. The CDR3 region has the DNA TGTGCCAGCAGCGTAGAAGGACGCACCCAAGAGACCCAGTACTTC. This encodes CASSVEGRTQETQYF.